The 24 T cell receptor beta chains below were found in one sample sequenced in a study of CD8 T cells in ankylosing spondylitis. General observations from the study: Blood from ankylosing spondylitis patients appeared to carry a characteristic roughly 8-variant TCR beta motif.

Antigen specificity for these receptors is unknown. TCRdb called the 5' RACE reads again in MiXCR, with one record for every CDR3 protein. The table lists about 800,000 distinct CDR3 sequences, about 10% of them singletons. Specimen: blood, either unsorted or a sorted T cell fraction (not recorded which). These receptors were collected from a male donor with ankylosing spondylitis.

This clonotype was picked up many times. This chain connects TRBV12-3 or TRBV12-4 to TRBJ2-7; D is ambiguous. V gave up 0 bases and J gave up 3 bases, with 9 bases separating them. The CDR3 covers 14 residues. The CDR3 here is CASSLALAYYEQYF. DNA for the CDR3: TGTGCCAGCAGTTTAGCTCTCGCCTACTACGAGCAGTACTTC.

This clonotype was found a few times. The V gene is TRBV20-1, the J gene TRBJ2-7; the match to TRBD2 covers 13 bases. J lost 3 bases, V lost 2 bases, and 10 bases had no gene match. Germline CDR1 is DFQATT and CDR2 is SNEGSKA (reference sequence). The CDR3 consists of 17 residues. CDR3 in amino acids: CSARSRTSGRFYYEQYF. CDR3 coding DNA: TGCAGTGCTAGATCGCGGACTAGCGGGAGATTCTACTACGAGCAGTACTTC.

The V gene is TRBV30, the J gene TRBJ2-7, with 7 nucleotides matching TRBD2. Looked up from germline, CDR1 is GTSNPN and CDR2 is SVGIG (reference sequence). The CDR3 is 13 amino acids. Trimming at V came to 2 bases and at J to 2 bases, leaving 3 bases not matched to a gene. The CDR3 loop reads CAWSWRETYEQYF. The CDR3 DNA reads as TGTGCCTGGAGTTGGCGGGAGACCTACGAGCAGTACTTC.

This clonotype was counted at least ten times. CDR3 residues: CSVPPPVPQHF. In nucleotides, the CDR3 is TGCAGCGTCCCCCCTCCAGTGCCCCAGCATTTT. This chain connects TRBV29-1 to TRBJ1-5; D unclear. V shed 6 bases and J shed 9 bases, with 12 bases lying between them. Germline CDR1 and CDR2: SQVTM and ANQGSEA. The CDR3 consists of 11 residues.

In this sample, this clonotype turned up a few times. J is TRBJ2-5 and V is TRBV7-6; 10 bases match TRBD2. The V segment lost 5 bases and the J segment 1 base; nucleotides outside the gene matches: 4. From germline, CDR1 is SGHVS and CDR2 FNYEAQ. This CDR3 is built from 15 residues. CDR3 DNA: TGTGCCAGCAGCCGGACTAGCGGTCTCCAAGAGACCCAGTACTTC. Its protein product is CASSRTSGLQETQYF. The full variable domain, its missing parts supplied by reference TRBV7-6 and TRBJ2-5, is GAGVSQSPRYKVTKRGQDVALRCDPISGHVSLYWYRQALGQGPEFLTYFNYEAQQDKSGLPNDRFSAERPEGSISTLTIQRTEQRDSAMYRCASSRTSGLQETQYFGPGTRLLVL.

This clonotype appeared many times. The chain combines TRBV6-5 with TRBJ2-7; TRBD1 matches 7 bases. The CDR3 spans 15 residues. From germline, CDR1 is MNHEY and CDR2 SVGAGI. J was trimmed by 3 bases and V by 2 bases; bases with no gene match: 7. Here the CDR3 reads CASSYVPGQDYEQYF. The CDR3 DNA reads TGTGCCAGCAGTTACGTCCCAGGACAGGACTACGAGCAGTACTTC.

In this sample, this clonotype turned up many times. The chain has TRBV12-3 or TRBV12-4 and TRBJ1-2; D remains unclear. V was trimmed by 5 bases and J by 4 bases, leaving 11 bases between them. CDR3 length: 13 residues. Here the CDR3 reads CASSPTPLYGYTF. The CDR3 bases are TGTGCCAGCAGTCCTACACCTCTCTATGGCTACACCTTC.

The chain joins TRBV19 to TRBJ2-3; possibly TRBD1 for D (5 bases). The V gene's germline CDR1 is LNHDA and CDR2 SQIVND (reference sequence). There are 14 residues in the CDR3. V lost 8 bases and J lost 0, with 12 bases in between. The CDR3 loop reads CASGAGPSTDTQYF. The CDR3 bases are TGTGCCAGTGGGGCCGGACCGAGCACAGATACGCAGTATTTT. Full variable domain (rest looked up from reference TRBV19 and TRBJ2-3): DGGITQSPKYLFRKEGQNVTLSCEQNLNHDAMYWYRQDPGQGLRLIYYSQIVNDFQKGDIAEGYSVSREKKESFPLTVTSAQKNPTAFYLCASGAGPSTDTQYFGPGTRLTVL.

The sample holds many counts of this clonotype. The CDR3, as DNA: TGCGCCAGCAGCTTCGGGGGACCGGAGACCCAGTACTTC. Its protein product is CASSFGGPETQYF. This chain connects TRBV5-1 to TRBJ2-5; tentative D call: TRBD2 (6 bases). The length of the CDR3 is 13 residues. V was cut by 2 bases and J by 5 bases, with 10 bases left in between. Germline V gene sequence: CDR1 SGHRS, CDR2 YFSETQ.

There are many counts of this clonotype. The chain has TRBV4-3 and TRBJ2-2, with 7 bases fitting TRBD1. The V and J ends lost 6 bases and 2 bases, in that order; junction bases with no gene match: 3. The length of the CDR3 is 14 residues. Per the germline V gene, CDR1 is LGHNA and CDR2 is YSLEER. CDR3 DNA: TGCGCCAGCAGGTGGGACAGTAACACCGGGGAGCTGTTTTTT. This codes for CASRWDSNTGELFF.

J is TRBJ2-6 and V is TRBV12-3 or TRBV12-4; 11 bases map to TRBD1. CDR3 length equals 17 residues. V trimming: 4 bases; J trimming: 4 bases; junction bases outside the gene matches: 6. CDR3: CASSSGQGARGANVLTF. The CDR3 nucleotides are TGTGCCAGCAGTTCCGGACAGGGGGCGCGGGGGGCCAACGTCCTGACTTTC.

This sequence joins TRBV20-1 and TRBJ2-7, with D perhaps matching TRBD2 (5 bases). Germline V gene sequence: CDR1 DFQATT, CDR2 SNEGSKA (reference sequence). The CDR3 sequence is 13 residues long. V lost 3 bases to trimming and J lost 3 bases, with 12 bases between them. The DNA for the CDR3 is TGCAGTGCTAGTGAGGGCGGACGCTACGAGCAGTACTTC. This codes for CSASEGGRYEQYF.

In DNA, the CDR3 is TGTGCCAGCAGCCCCCGGGGGGATGGCACCGGGGAGCTGTTTTTT. As protein: CASSPRGDGTGELFF. The chain recombines TRBV6-1 with TRBJ2-2; 7 bases are shared with TRBD2. CDR3 length: 15 amino acids. Germline trimming cut 6 bases from V and 4 bases from J; bases unmatched to any gene: 8. Germline loops: CDR1 MNHNS, CDR2 SASEGT.

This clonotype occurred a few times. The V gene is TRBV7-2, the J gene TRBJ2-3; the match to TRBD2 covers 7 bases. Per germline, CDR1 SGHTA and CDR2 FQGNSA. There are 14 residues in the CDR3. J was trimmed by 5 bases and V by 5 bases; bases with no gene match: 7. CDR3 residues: CASSRMGGIDTQYF. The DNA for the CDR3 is TGTGCCAGCAGCCGCATGGGGGGGATAGATACGCAGTATTTT.

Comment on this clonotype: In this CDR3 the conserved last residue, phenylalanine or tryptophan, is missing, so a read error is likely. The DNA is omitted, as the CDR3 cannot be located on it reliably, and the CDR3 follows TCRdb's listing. Here the CDR3 reads CASSIPGDVP. The gene calls are TRBV21-1 and TRBJ2-4; the table names TRBD1, a call not compared with the DNA. TRBV21-1 constitutes a pseudogene. The CDR3 contains 10 residues when both ends are counted.

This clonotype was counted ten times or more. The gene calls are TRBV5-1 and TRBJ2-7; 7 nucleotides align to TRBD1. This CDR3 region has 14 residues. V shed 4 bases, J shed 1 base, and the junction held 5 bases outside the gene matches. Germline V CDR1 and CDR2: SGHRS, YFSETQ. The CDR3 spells CASSIGTESYEQYF. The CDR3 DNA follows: TGCGCCAGCAGCATCGGGACAGAATCCTACGAGCAGTACTTC.

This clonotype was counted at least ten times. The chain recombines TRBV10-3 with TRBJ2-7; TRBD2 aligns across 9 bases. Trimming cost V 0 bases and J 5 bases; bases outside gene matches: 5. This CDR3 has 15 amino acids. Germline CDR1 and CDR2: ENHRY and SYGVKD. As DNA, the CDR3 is TGTGCCATCAGTGAGTCGCTAGCGGGGTACAACGAGCAGTACTTC. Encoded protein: CAISESLAGYNEQYF.

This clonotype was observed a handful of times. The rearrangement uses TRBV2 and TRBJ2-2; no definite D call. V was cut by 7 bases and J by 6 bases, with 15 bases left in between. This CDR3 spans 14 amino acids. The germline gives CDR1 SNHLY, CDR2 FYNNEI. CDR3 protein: CASNSYQAAGELFF. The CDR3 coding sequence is TGTGCCAGCAACTCGTACCAGGCGGCCGGGGAGCTGTTTTTT.

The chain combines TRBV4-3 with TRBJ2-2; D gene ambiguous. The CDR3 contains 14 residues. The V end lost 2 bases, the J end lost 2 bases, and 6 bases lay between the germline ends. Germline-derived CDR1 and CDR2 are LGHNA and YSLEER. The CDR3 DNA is TGCGCCAGCAGCCAAAGGCGAAACACCGGGGAGCTGTTTTTT. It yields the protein CASSQRRNTGELFF.

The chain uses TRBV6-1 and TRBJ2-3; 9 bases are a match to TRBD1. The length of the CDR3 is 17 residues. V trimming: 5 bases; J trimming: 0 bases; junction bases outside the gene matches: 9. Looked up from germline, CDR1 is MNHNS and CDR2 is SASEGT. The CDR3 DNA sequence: TGTGCCAGCAGTTGGTACCTGGGACAGGGAAGCACAGATACGCAGTATTTT. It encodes CASSWYLGQGSTDTQYF.

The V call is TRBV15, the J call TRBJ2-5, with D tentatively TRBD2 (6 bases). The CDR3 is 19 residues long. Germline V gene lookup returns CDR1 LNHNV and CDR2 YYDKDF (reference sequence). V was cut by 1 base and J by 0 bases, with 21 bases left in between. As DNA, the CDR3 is TGTGCCACCAGCAGAGGGTTCCGGGACCAGCGGGTATACCAAGAGACCCAGTACTTC. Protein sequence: CATSRGFRDQRVYQETQYF.

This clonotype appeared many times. The CDR3 sequence: CASSLIDGYNEKLFF. CDR3 nucleotides: TGTGCCAGCAGTTTAATAGACGGATATAATGAAAAACTGTTTTTT. The chain recombines TRBV12-3 or TRBV12-4 with TRBJ1-4; D uncertain. The V end was cut by 2 bases, the J end by 4 bases, with 11 bases between. This CDR3 region has 15 residues.

The CDR3 reads CASSLAGRRETQYF. CDR3 coding DNA: TGCGCCAGCAGCTTGGCTGGGAGACGAGAGACCCAGTACTTC. The chain couples TRBV5-1 to TRBJ2-5, with D possibly being TRBD2 (5 bases). Germline lookup yields CDR1 SGHRS and CDR2 YFSETQ. The CDR3 covers 14 residues. V was shortened by 0 bases and J by 4 bases, with 10 bases between the two germline ends.

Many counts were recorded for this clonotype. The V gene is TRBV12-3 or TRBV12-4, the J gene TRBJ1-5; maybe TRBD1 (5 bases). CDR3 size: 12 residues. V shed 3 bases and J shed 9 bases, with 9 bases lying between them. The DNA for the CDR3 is TGTGCCAGCAGTTTGGAGCAGGGGCCCCAGCATTTT. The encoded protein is CASSLEQGPQHF.